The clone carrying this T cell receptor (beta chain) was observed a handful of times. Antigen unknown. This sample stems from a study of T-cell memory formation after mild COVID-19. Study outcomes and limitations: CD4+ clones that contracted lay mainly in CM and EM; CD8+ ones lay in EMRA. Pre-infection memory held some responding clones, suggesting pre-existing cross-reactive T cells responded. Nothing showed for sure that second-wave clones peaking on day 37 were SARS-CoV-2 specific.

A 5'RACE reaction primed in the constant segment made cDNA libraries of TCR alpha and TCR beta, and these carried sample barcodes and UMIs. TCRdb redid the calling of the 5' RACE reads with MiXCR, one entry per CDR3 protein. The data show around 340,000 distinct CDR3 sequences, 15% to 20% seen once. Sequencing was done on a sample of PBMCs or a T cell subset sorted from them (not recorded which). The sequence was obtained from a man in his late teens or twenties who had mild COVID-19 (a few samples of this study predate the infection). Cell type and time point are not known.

The CDR3 reads CSAIDRKNTGELFF. The CDR3 DNA reads as TGCAGTGCAATCGACAGAAAGAACACCGGGGAGCTGTTTTTT. V and J are TRBV20-1 and TRBJ2-2, with TRBD1 as a possible D gene (5 bases). There are 14 residues in the CDR3. CDR1 and CDR2 from the germline V gene are DFQATT and SNEGSKA (reference sequence). V was pared by 6 bases and J by 1 base, with 12 bases between.